Listed below are T cell receptor beta chains from one sample, sequenced in a study of post-analysis software for immune sequencing data. Each CDR3 protein is one row after TCRdb ran MiXCR on the PCR reads. The sample lists 750,000 to 950,000 distinct CDR3 sequences; approximately 53% were seen once. Source material: blood. These receptors all come from a girl aged 5 to 17 with multiple sclerosis. Each CDR3 is given with its conserved first and last residue. The D gene is left open where the match is weak. Where a row states a size, it is once, few, many or the class of an expanded clone; other rows omit it.

J: TRBJ2-7
length: 15
D: TRBD1
size: few
V: TRBV18
CDR3: CASSPQTGGSYEQYF
DNA: TGTGCCAGCTCACCTCAGACAGGGGGATCCTACGAGCAGTACTTC

J: TRBJ2-1
length: 15
D: -
size: -
V: TRBV20-1
CDR3: CSARDAASSDNEQFF
DNA: TGCAGTGCTAGAGATGCGGCTAGCTCAGACAATGAGCAGTTCTTC

J: TRBJ2-7
length: 14
D: TRBD1
size: -
V: TRBV29-1
CDR3: CSVEPGQGRYEQYF
DNA: TGCAGCGTTGAACCAGGACAGGGGAGGTACGAGCAGTACTTC

J: TRBJ2-3
length: 16
D: TRBD2
size: few
V: TRBV7-6
CDR3: CASSLWTSGSADTQYF
DNA: TGTGCCAGCAGCTTATGGACTAGCGGGAGTGCGGATACGCAGTATTTT

J: TRBJ2-7
length: 15
D: -
size: -
V: TRBV7-2
CDR3: CASSLVGKGTYEQYF
DNA: TGTGCCAGCAGCTTAGTAGGAAAAGGGACCTACGAGCAGTACTTC

J: TRBJ2-5
length: 15
D: TRBD2
size: -
V: TRBV20-1
CDR3: CSAISGGARQETQYF
DNA: TGCAGTGCCATTAGCGGGGGGGCACGCCAAGAGACCCAGTACTTC

J: TRBJ1-6
length: 15
D: -
size: once
V: TRBV20-1
CDR3: CSANSLSSYNSPLHF
DNA: TGCAGTGCTAACTCTTTGAGCTCCTATAATTCACCCCTCCACTTT

J: TRBJ2-3
length: 15
D: TRBD2
size: -
V: TRBV13
CDR3: CASSLVSGSGDTQYF
DNA: TGTGCCAGCAGCTTAGTGAGCGGGAGTGGAGATACGCAGTATTTT

J: TRBJ2-1
length: 13
D: -
size: many
V: TRBV5-1
CDR3: CASSLGGSNEQFF
DNA: TGTGCCAGCAGCTTAGGGGGTAGTAATGAGCAGTTCTTC

J: TRBJ2-3
length: 14
D: -
size: many
V: TRBV7-8
CDR3: CASSLGLGTDTQYF
DNA: TGTGCCAGCAGCTTAGGTTTAGGGACAGATACGCAGTATTTT

J: TRBJ1-6
length: 12
D: -
size: few
V: TRBV27
CDR3: CASSFGAQTLHF
DNA: TGTGCCAGCAGTTTTGGCGCGCAGACCCTCCACTTT

J: TRBJ1-2
length: 13
D: TRBD1
size: many
V: TRBV27
CDR3: CASSLTGSYGYTF
DNA: TGTGCCAGCAGTTTGACAGGGAGCTATGGCTACACCTTC

J: TRBJ2-5
length: 13
D: TRBD2
size: -
V: TRBV20-1
CDR3: CSAGLAATTTQYF
DNA: TGCAGTGCTGGACTAGCGGCAACTACGACCCAGTACTTC

J: TRBJ1-2
length: 14
D: -
size: -
V: TRBV9
CDR3: CASSVEDRSYGYTF
DNA: TGTGCCAGCAGCGTAGAAGACAGGAGCTATGGCTACACCTTC